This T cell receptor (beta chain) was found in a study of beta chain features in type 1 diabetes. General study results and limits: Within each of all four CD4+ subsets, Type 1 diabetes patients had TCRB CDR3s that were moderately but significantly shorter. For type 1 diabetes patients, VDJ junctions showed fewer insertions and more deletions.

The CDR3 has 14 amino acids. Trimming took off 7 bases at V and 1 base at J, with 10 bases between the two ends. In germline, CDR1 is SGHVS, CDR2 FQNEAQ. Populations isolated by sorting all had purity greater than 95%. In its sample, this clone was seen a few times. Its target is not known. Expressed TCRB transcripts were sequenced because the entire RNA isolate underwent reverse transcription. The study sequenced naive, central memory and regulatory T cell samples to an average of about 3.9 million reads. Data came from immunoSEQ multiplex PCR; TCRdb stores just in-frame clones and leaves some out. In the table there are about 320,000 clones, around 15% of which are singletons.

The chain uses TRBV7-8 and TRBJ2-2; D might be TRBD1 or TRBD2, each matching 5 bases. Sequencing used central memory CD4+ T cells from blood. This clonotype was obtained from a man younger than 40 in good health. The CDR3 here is CASTGTRNTGELFF. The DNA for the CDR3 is TGTGCCAGCACCGGGACGCGGAACACCGGGGAGCTGTTTTTT.